This TCR beta chain was recovered during a study of T cell responses to AZD1222 COVID-19 vaccine. The table came from immunoSEQ multiplex PCR; TCRdb's copy has only in-frame clones and leaves some out. Altogether about 180,000 clones are present, roughly 90% being singletons, with the ten largest covering 2.6%. V lost 4 bases to trimming and J lost 1 base; unmatched junction nucleotides: 0. CDR3 length equals 15 residues. Germline CDR1 reads SNHLY; CDR2 reads FYNNEI. This sequence originates from an adult in good health. V usage is TRBV2 and J usage is TRBJ2-2; TRBD2 aligns across 10 bases. The specimen comprised peripheral blood, sampled on day 0 of AZD1222 vaccination. CDR3 in amino acids: CASSGLAGNTGELFF. For the CDR3, the DNA is TGTGCCAGCAGTGGACTAGCGGGGAACACCGGGGAGCTGTTTTTT.